The 30 T cell receptor beta chains reported below all come from one sample, sequenced in a study of blood T cell repertoires in COVID-19. Clones were sequenced by immunoSEQ multiplex PCR, and TCRdb holds only the in-frame ones, with some missing. The repertoire includes roughly 150,000 clones, 75% to 90% of them detected once, and approximately 3% sits in the top ten. Sequences were obtained from peripheral blood. Receptor source: a woman aged 55-70 years with active COVID-19.

The genes are TRBV11-1 and TRBJ2-7, with D maybe TRBD2 (5 bases). The germline V gene has CDR1 SGHAT and CDR2 FQDESV (reference sequence). The CDR3 covers 14 residues. Between the trimmed V and J ends, which lost 1 base and 6 bases, there was a span of 13 bases. The CDR3 bases are TGTGCCAGCAGCTTAGGAGGGCCCCCCAGCGAGCAGTACTTC. It is translated as CASSLGGPPSEQYF.

V and J are TRBV7-9 and TRBJ2-1, with D unresolved. The CDR3 covers 15 residues. Trimming took 4 bases from V and 5 from J, leaving 15 bases between them. CDR1 SEHNR and CDR2 FQNEAQ come from the germline V gene (reference sequence). The CDR3 nucleotides read TGTGCCAGCAGCTCCGACTCAGTCATGGACAATGAGCAGTTCTTC. Translating gives CASSSDSVMDNEQFF.

The chain combines TRBV28 with TRBJ2-7; 8 bases fit TRBD1. The germline V gene encodes CDR1 MDHEN and CDR2 SYDVKM. Germline trimming cut 6 bases from V and 3 bases from J; bases unmatched to any gene: 13. This CDR3 contains 16 residues. CDR3 nucleotide sequence: TGTGCCAGCAGCCCCAGACAGGGGCCTCCCTTCTACGAGCAGTACTTC. Protein sequence: CASSPRQGPPFYEQYF.

CDR3 bases: TGTGCCAGCAGCGATAGACAGGGGCCTTATGAAAAACTGTTTTTT. It specifies CASSDRQGPYEKLFF. The chain joins TRBV7-9 to TRBJ1-4, with 8 bases matching TRBD1. CDR3 size: 15 residues. After removal of 5 bases from V and 6 bases from J, the junction contained 8 bases not matched to a gene. Germline V gene lookup returns CDR1 SEHNR and CDR2 FQNEAQ (reference sequence).

This chain links TRBV7-9 with TRBJ2-2; D is ambiguous. V was shortened by 11 bases and J by 11 bases, with 6 bases between the two germline ends. The CDR3 extends over 8 amino acids. CDR1 and CDR2 from the germline V gene are SEHNR and FQNEAQ (reference sequence). The CDR3 protein is CAVYELFF. CDR3 nucleotide sequence: TGTGCCGTCTACGAGCTGTTTTTT.

The chain links TRBV19 to TRBJ1-1; perhaps TRBD1 as D (5 bases). Trimming took off 5 bases at V and 0 bases at J, with 10 bases between the two ends. The V gene's germline CDR1 is LNHDA and CDR2 SQIVND (reference sequence). The CDR3 is 14 residues long. CDR3 DNA: TGTGCCAGTAGTTACCAGGGCCTGAACACTGAAGCTTTCTTT. Translation: CASSYQGLNTEAFF.

This chain links TRBV28 with TRBJ1-6; TRBD1 matches at 11 bases. CDR1 and CDR2 from the germline V gene are MDHEN and SYDVKM. CDR3 length: 16 amino acids. With V trimmed by 7 bases and J by 7 bases, 9 bases remained unmatched. The DNA for the CDR3 is TGTGCCAGCAAAATGGACAGGGGGCGAGGGAATTCACCCCTCCACTTT. Translated, it gives CASKMDRGRGNSPLHF.

J is TRBJ2-3 and V is TRBV5-1; maybe TRBD1 (7 bases). V was shortened by 0 bases and J by 6 bases, with 17 bases between the two germline ends. Germline CDR1 SGHRS, CDR2 YFSETQ. The CDR3 is made up of 16 amino acids. DNA for the CDR3: TGCGCCAGCAGCTTGGCCACGGCCTCAGGGGGGGATACGCAGTATTTT. This codes for CASSLATASGGDTQYF.

This chain connects TRBV7-9 to TRBJ2-1; D may be TRBD2 (5 bases). The CDR3 consists of 15 residues. V lost 1 base to trimming and J lost 4 bases, with 11 bases between them. CDR1 SEHNR and CDR2 FQNEAQ come from the germline V gene (reference sequence). The CDR3 DNA reads TGTGCCAGCAGCTTAGATACCGGAGGTTACAATGAGCAGTTCTTC. This encodes CASSLDTGGYNEQFF.

The V gene is TRBV28, the J gene TRBJ2-3; D perhaps matches TRBD2 (6 bases). Germline V gives CDR1 MDHEN, CDR2 SYDVKM. V was shortened by 5 bases and J by 2 bases, with 11 bases between the two germline ends. The CDR3 covers 14 residues. The CDR3 sequence: CASSQGLSTDTQYF. The CDR3 nucleotides read TGTGCCAGCAGTCAAGGACTATCCACAGATACGCAGTATTTT.

This rearrangement joins TRBV5-1 to TRBJ2-1; 7 bases align to TRBD2. Trimming removed 4 bases from V and 6 bases from J; junction bases left unmatched: 7. From germline, CDR1 is SGHRS and CDR2 YFSETQ. CDR3 length: 14 residues. This CDR3 is CASSPDSGSNEQFF. The CDR3 DNA reads TGCGCCAGCAGCCCCGATAGCGGGTCCAATGAGCAGTTCTTC.

The CDR3 bases are TGTGCCAGTAGTCAAGACAGGGGAGGCACCGGGGAGCTGTTTTTT. Its translation: CASSQDRGGTGELFF. The chain has TRBV19 and TRBJ2-2; TRBD1 aligns across 8 bases. The germline V gene encodes CDR1 LNHDA and CDR2 SQIVND (reference sequence). This CDR3 comprises 15 residues. Losses at the gene ends were 5 bases for V and 4 bases for J; bases not matched to a gene: 6.

This clone was recorded a few times. The chain joins TRBV11-3 to TRBJ2-1, with 8 bases fitting TRBD1. The J segment lost 8 bases and the V segment lost 3 bases, leaving 3 bases of the junction unmatched. Germline CDR1 and CDR2: SGHNT and YENEEA. This CDR3 comprises 13 residues. The CDR3 loop reads CASSLAGGDEQFF. As DNA, the CDR3 is TGTGCCAGCAGCTTGGCAGGGGGCGATGAGCAGTTCTTC.

This clone was counted a single time. The J gene is TRBJ2-1, the V gene TRBV28, with 10 nucleotides matching TRBD1. Trimming at V came to 1 base and at J to 2 bases, leaving 2 bases not matched to a gene. This CDR3 is 16 amino acids long. Germline V CDR1 and CDR2: MDHEN, SYDVKM. The CDR3 protein is CASSLSGTGAYNEQFF. The CDR3 nucleotides read TGTGCCAGCAGTTTATCTGGGACAGGGGCCTACAATGAGCAGTTCTTC. Based on the CDR3 plus reference TRBV28 and TRBJ2-1, the full variable domain is DVKVTQSSRYLVKRTGEKVFLECVQDMDHENMFWYRQDPGLGLRLIYFSYDVKMKEKGDIPEGYSVSREKKERFSLILESASTNQTSMYLCASSLSGTGAYNEQFFGPGTRLTVL.

This clone was seen just once. The chain has TRBV11-2 and TRBJ2-7, with D perhaps TRBD2 (5 bases). V was shortened by 3 bases and J by 2 bases, with 20 bases between the two germline ends. Germline CDR1 is SGHAT and CDR2 is FQNNGV. The CDR3 runs to 17 residues. The CDR3, as DNA: TGTGCCAGCAGCTTGCACGACGGTCCGACTAAGACCTACGAGCAGTACTTC. This sequence encodes CASSLHDGPTKTYEQYF.

V gene TRBV5-5 combines with J gene TRBJ1-5; D perhaps matches TRBD1 (5 bases). V was shortened by 1 base and J by 1 base, with 9 bases between the two germline ends. Germline lookup yields CDR1 SGHKS and CDR2 YYEKEE (reference sequence). The CDR3 totals 15 residues. The CDR3 reads CASSLQGRSNQPQHF. CDR3 DNA sequence: TGTGCCAGCAGCTTGCAGGGTAGAAGCAATCAGCCCCAGCATTTT.

The chain is built from TRBV2 and TRBJ1-2, with D possibly TRBD1 on 6 matching bases. The V end was cut by 4 bases, the J end by 7 bases, with 13 bases between. Germline values: CDR1 SNHLY, CDR2 FYNNEI. This CDR3 has 13 amino acids. CDR3 nucleotide sequence: TGTGCCAGCAGTGGGGTTACAGGGACTGGCTACACCTTC. Its protein product is CASSGVTGTGYTF.

This chain uses TRBV7-2 with TRBJ2-1; D is perhaps TRBD1 (5 bases). The CDR3 extends over 15 amino acids. Germline CDR1 is SGHTA and CDR2 is FQGNSA. Trimming took off 2 bases at V and 6 bases at J, with 14 bases between the two ends. CDR3 loop: CASSLQGLSLNEQFF. In nucleotides, the CDR3 is TGTGCCAGCAGCTTACAGGGTCTCTCCCTCAATGAGCAGTTCTTC.

The rearrangement links TRBV9 to TRBJ2-1, with TRBD2 as a possible D gene (6 bases). Trimming took off 5 bases at V and 6 bases at J, with 21 bases between the two ends. CDR3 length: 16 amino acids. Germline CDR1 SGDLS, CDR2 YYNGEE. In DNA, the CDR3 is TGTGCCAGCAGTCGCTTCCCCGGCGGGAACTCCAATGAGCAGTTCTTC. Protein product: CASSRFPGGNSNEQFF.

The chain employs TRBV5-1 and TRBJ2-5; perhaps TRBD2 as D (7 bases). Per the germline V gene, CDR1 is SGHRS and CDR2 is YFSETQ. The length of the CDR3 is 16 residues. The V end lost 9 bases, the J end lost 1 base, and 22 bases lay between the germline ends. The DNA of the CDR3 is TGCGCCACCAAACTTGGGGGGGCTAGCGGCCAAGAGACCCAGTACTTC. Translation: CATKLGGASGQETQYF.

This chain connects TRBV14 to TRBJ1-6; the match to TRBD1 covers 7 bases. From germline, CDR1 is SGHDN and CDR2 FVKESK. There are 17 residues in the CDR3. The V gene end was trimmed by 5 bases and the J gene end by 6 bases; junction bases not matched to a gene: 13. CDR3 loop: CASSGTLGTAANSPLHF. CDR3 bases: TGTGCCAGCAGCGGCACTCTGGGGACAGCGGCTAATTCACCCCTCCACTTT.

J is TRBJ2-1 and V is TRBV27; 9 nucleotides match TRBD2. V trimming: 6 bases; J trimming: 4 bases; junction bases outside the gene matches: 7. This CDR3 spans 15 amino acids. Germline CDR1 and CDR2: MNHEY and SMNVEV (reference sequence). The CDR3 bases are TGTGCCAGCAGCTTAGCGGGAGAAAGATACAATGAGCAGTTCTTC. Protein: CASSLAGERYNEQFF.

This chain uses TRBV7-9 with TRBJ2-3; 10 bases fit TRBD2. Unmatched junction bases numbered 7, after V lost 7 bases and J lost 3 bases. CDR1 is SEHNR and CDR2 is FQNEAQ in the germline V gene (reference sequence). CDR3 length equals 15 residues. CDR3 in amino acids: CASTKAGGITDTQYF. CDR3 nucleotide sequence: TGTGCCAGCACCAAAGCGGGAGGGATAACAGATACGCAGTATTTT.

The V gene is TRBV6-5, the J gene TRBJ2-1; 7 bases match TRBD2. J lost 3 bases, V lost 0 bases, and 5 bases had no gene match. This CDR3 is 16 amino acids long. Germline CDR1 MNHEY, CDR2 SVGAGI. CDR3 nucleotides: TGTGCCAGCAGTTACTCCCACCGCGGGAGCTACAATGAGCAGTTCTTC. Encoded protein: CASSYSHRGSYNEQFF.

The V gene is TRBV4-1, the J gene TRBJ1-2; 11 bases match TRBD1. In germline, CDR1 is MGHRA, CDR2 YSYEKL. The CDR3 extends over 16 amino acids. V was pared by 0 bases and J by 4 bases, with 4 bases of the junction left unmatched. The CDR3 here is CASSQDAGTGGYGYTF. CDR3 nucleotides: TGCGCCAGCAGCCAAGATGCGGGGACAGGGGGCTATGGCTACACCTTC.

A remark on this clone: The junction departs from the called germline gene at one end, perhaps through a read error. V usage is TRBV7-7 and J usage is TRBJ2-5; 8 bases match TRBD1. This CDR3 contains 15 residues. CDR1 and CDR2 (germline): SSHAT, FNYEAQ (reference sequence). CDR3 bases: TGTGCTAGCAGCTCCCAACAGGGGGGTCAGGAGACCCAGTACTTC. Its protein is CASSSQQGGQETQYF. Based on the CDR3 plus reference TRBV7-7 and TRBJ2-5, the full variable domain is GAGVSQSPRYKVTKRGQDVTLRCDPISSHATLYWYQQALGQGPEFLTYFNYEAQPDKSGLPSDRFSAERPEGSISTLTIQRTEQRDSAMYRCASSSQQGGQETQYFGPGTRLLVL.

DNA for the CDR3: TGTGCCAGAAGCTTGGCCGAAGGGGGAAACAATCAGCCCCAGCATTTT. Encoded protein: CARSLAEGGNNQPQHF. This chain connects TRBV5-3 to TRBJ1-5; possibly TRBD1 for D (6 bases). TRBV5-3 is assigned to the ORF class and has an uncertain function. V lost 0 bases and J 3 bases, leaving 13 bases between the germline ends. This CDR3 has 16 amino acids.

The J gene is TRBJ2-1, the V gene TRBV30; no reliable D call. Trimming cost V 0 bases and J 2 bases, with 11 bases left between them. Germline V gene data show CDR1 as GTSNPN and CDR2 as SVGIG (reference sequence). The CDR3 loop spans 15 amino acids. The CDR3 DNA reads TGTGCCTGGAGTGTGAACTCCCTCCCCTACAATGAGCAGTTCTTC. Amino acid sequence: CAWSVNSLPYNEQFF.

The gene calls are TRBV7-3 and TRBJ2-3; 9 nucleotides line up with TRBD2. The CDR3 is 15 residues long. The germline CDR1 and CDR2 sequences are SGHTA and FQGTGA. Germline trimming cut 5 bases from V and 6 bases from J; bases unmatched to any gene: 9. CDR3 nucleotide sequence: TGTGCCAGCAGCCCCGGTAGCGGGAGCGGCGATACGCAGTATTTT. Amino acids: CASSPGSGSGDTQYF.

Note on this clone: Within the sample, other DNA sequences also encode this same CDR3. The rearrangement links TRBV7-9 to TRBJ2-3, with 10 bases lining up with TRBD2. V shed 5 bases and J 0 bases; nucleotides not matched to a gene: 11. The CDR3 totals 18 residues. CDR1 is SEHNR and CDR2 is FQNEAQ in the germline V gene (reference sequence). The CDR3 coding sequence is TGTGCCAGCAGCCGGGGGTCTAGCGGGAGAGGGAGCACAGATACGCAGTATTTT. Amino acid sequence: CASSRGSSGRGSTDTQYF.